This passage covers 22 T cell receptor beta chains from one sample sequenced in a study of cytomegalovirus exposure and HLA in healthy donors. With 60 Vbeta and 13 Jbeta primers, the PCR was carried out. TCRdb's copy holds only in-frame clones and misses some; the assay was immunoSEQ multiplex PCR. The profile covers 120,000 or so clones, with approximately 79% appearing a single time and approximately 3.8% taken by the ten largest. The specimen was PBMCs. Receptors were obtained from a young man in good health and CMV-seronegative.

This clone was observed once. The chain carries TRBV5-1 and TRBJ2-3; 9 positions match TRBD1. The junction had 6 bases not matched to a gene; V was cut back by 4 bases and J by 3 bases. The germline V gene has CDR1 SGHRS and CDR2 YFSETQ. The CDR3 is 15 residues long. Written as DNA, the CDR3 is TGCGCCAGCAGCCCGGGACAGGGTCGGACAGATACGCAGTATTTT. It codes for CASSPGQGRTDTQYF. Full variable domain (outside the CDR3, taken from reference TRBV5-1 and TRBJ2-3): KAGVTQTPRYLIKTRGQQVTLSCSPISGHRSVSWYQQTPGQGLQFLFEYFSETQRNKGNFPGRFSGRQFSNSRSEMNVSTLELGDSALYLCASSPGQGRTDTQYFGPGTRLTVL.

The J gene is TRBJ1-2, the V gene TRBV29-1, with D possibly being TRBD1 (6 bases). Trimming stripped 1 base from V and 3 bases from J, with 12 bases between. This CDR3 has 14 amino acids. Per the germline V gene, CDR1 is SQVTM and CDR2 is ANQGSEA. The CDR3 DNA follows: TGCAGCGTTGAAGGGGGGCAGTTGGACTATGGCTACACCTTC. Translation: CSVEGGQLDYGYTF.

In DNA, the CDR3 is TGTGCCAGCAGCTTAGTTAGCGGGGCGTACCAAGAGACCCAGTACTTC. As protein: CASSLVSGAYQETQYF. The chain joins TRBV7-9 to TRBJ2-5; 8 bases fit TRBD2. The CDR3 contains 16 residues. The germline CDR1 and CDR2 sequences are SEHNR and FQNEAQ (reference sequence). V shed 1 base and J 0 bases; nucleotides not matched to a gene: 4.

V gene TRBV7-9 combines with J gene TRBJ2-7; D unresolved. CDR3 size: 11 residues. Trimming pared 5 bases from V and 7 bases from J, leaving 9 bases between. Germline V lookup: CDR1 SEHNR, CDR2 FQNEAQ (reference sequence). The CDR3 is CASSRVGEQYF. The CDR3 DNA is TGTGCCAGCAGCCGGGTTGGTGAGCAGTACTTC.

In the case of this clone: Other DNA variants within this sample encode the same CDR3. The V gene is TRBV28, the J gene TRBJ1-1; D ambiguous. V lost 6 bases, J lost 3 bases, and 14 bases lay in between. The CDR3 runs to 14 residues. Germline CDR1 is MDHEN and CDR2 is SYDVKM. CDR3 sequence (DNA): TGTGCCAGCAGCCTCCCCGGCGGATACACTGAAGCTTTCTTT. As protein: CASSLPGGYTEAFF.

The chain recombines TRBV2 with TRBJ1-1; 7 nucleotides agree with TRBD1. Per the germline V gene, CDR1 is SNHLY and CDR2 is FYNNEI. The CDR3 totals 16 residues. V was clipped by 6 bases and J by 4 bases; unmatched bases: 14. The CDR3, as DNA: TGTGCCAGCAGCGACGATGAGAAACAGGGGATCACTGAAGCTTTCTTT. Translation gives CASSDDEKQGITEAFF. The full variable domain, in which reference TRBV2 and TRBJ1-1 provide the parts outside the CDR3, is EPEVTQTPSHQVTQMGQEVILRCVPISNHLYFYWYRQILGQKVEFLVSFYNNEISEKSEIFDDQFSVERPDGSNFTLKIRSTKLEDSAMYFCASSDDEKQGITEAFFGQGTRLTVV.

The chain carries TRBV28 and TRBJ1-5; D gene uncertain. The CDR3 has 14 amino acids. Germline values: CDR1 MDHEN, CDR2 SYDVKM. V was clipped by 4 bases and J by 6 bases, with 13 bases between them. The CDR3 protein is CASSSQTRVQPQHF. CDR3 bases: TGTGCCAGCAGTTCCCAAACACGGGTTCAGCCCCAGCATTTT.

Comments on this clone: Its ends do not fully match the called genes, so a read error is possible. This rearrangement joins TRBV7-9 to TRBJ2-5; D possibly corresponds to TRBD2 (6 bases). This CDR3 has 15 amino acids. The germline V gene has CDR1 SEHNR and CDR2 FQNEAQ (reference sequence). The CDR3 region has the DNA TGTTCCAGCAGCTTAAGGGACTCCGAAGTAGAGACCCAGTACTTC. Protein sequence: CSSSLRDSEVETQYF.

The chain uses TRBV5-1 and TRBJ1-6; tentative D call: TRBD1 (6 bases). V gave up 4 bases and J gave up 7 bases, with 21 bases separating them. Germline CDR1 and CDR2: SGHRS and YFSETQ. CDR3 length: 17 residues. DNA for the CDR3: TGCGCCAGCAGCCCTAGGGGGGGGGCCAATCCCAATTCACCCCTCCACTTT. Amino acid sequence: CASSPRGGANPNSPLHF.

The genes are TRBV4-3 and TRBJ2-1; TRBD1 matches at 7 bases. Trimming took 0 bases from V and 1 from J; bases not matched to a gene: 0. Germline values: CDR1 LGHNA, CDR2 YSLEER. The CDR3 has 15 amino acids. The DNA of the CDR3 is TGCGCCAGCAGCCAAGAACAGGGGTCCTACAATGAGCAGTTCTTC. As protein: CASSQEQGSYNEQFF.

CDR3 nucleotides: TGTGCCTGGAGTGTCCACGGGGGGTCCTACGAGCAGTACTTC. Translation gives CAWSVHGGSYEQYF. This chain uses TRBV30 with TRBJ2-7; 7 positions match TRBD2. Germline trimming cut 0 bases from V and 1 base from J; bases unmatched to any gene: 3. CDR1 is GTSNPN, CDR2 SVGIG, per germline (reference sequence). This CDR3 region has 14 residues.

The rearrangement links TRBV30 to TRBJ2-5, with D tentatively TRBD2 (6 bases). This CDR3 region has 12 residues. Germline V gene data show CDR1 as GTSNPN and CDR2 as SVGIG (reference sequence). The V and J ends lost 4 bases and 2 bases respectively, with 8 bases between them. DNA for the CDR3: TGTGCCTGGAACGGGGGACAAGAGACCCAGTACTTC. Protein product: CAWNGGQETQYF.

The chain carries TRBV27 and TRBJ2-5, with 7 positions matching TRBD2. The CDR3 extends over 13 amino acids. Trimming at V came to 2 bases and at J to 4 bases, leaving 1 base not matched to a gene. Germline CDR1 is MNHEY and CDR2 is SMNVEV (reference sequence). The CDR3 is CASSLGRAETQYF. CDR3 nucleotide sequence: TGTGCCAGCAGTTTAGGGAGGGCAGAGACCCAGTACTTC.

The gene calls are TRBV7-9 and TRBJ2-3; D is unclear. The CDR3 sequence is 14 residues long. Germline assignment: CDR1 SEHNR and CDR2 FQNEAQ (reference sequence). Trimming stripped 5 bases from V and 7 bases from J, with 16 bases between. In DNA form, the CDR3 reads TGTGCCAGCAGCCCCCGGGTAGAGCGCTATACGCAGTATTTT. Amino acid sequence: CASSPRVERYTQYF.

The chain links TRBV18 to TRBJ1-2, with 8 bases lining up with TRBD1. The germline gives CDR1 KGHSH, CDR2 LQKENI. J gave up 4 bases and V 4 bases, and 8 bases lay outside the gene matches. The CDR3 covers 15 residues. The CDR3 sequence is CASSRGTGTRYGYTF. The CDR3 DNA reads as TGTGCCAGCTCACGCGGGACAGGAACCCGCTATGGCTACACCTTC.

The chain recombines TRBV16 with TRBJ1-1; D is undetermined. Germline V lookup: CDR1 KGHSY, CDR2 FQNENV. The CDR3 consists of 13 residues. V dropped 2 bases and J dropped 6 bases, with 10 bases sitting between them. The DNA for the CDR3 is TGTGCCAGCAGCCAAACGAACGGAGCTGAAGCTTTCTTT. The encoded protein is CASSQTNGAEAFF.

The chain recombines TRBV18 with TRBJ1-1; tentatively, D is TRBD1 (6 bases). In germline, CDR1 is KGHSH, CDR2 LQKENI. The V end was cut by 5 bases, the J end by 1 base, with 11 bases between. This CDR3 is 14 amino acids long. The CDR3 DNA follows: TGTGCCAGCTCAACTACGGGACAGAACACTGAAGCTTTCTTT. Translation: CASSTTGQNTEAFF.

The V call is TRBV7-2, the J call TRBJ2-5; a weak D match, TRBD1 (5 bases). Per germline, CDR1 SGHTA and CDR2 FQGNSA. With 5 bases removed from V and 7 bases from J, the gap between germline ends came to 20 bases. This CDR3 comprises 15 residues. The CDR3: CASSRYRIPMGTQYF. CDR3 in DNA: TGTGCCAGCAGCCGCTACAGGATCCCAATGGGGACCCAGTACTTC. Full variable domain (outside the CDR3, taken from reference TRBV7-2 and TRBJ2-5): GAGVSQSPSNKVTEKGKDVELRCDPISGHTALYWYRQSLGQGLEFLIYFQGNSAPDKSGLPSDRFSAERTGGSVSTLTIQRTQQEDSAVYLCASSRYRIPMGTQYFGPGTRLLVL.

This chain links TRBV10-3 with TRBJ2-7; D is possibly TRBD2 (5 bases). Germline-derived CDR1 and CDR2 are ENHRY and SYGVKD. The CDR3 runs 14 residues. The V gene lost 6 bases and the J gene lost 2 bases, with 14 bases spanning the gap. The CDR3 here is CAISERTRTYEQYF. The CDR3 region has the DNA TGTGCCATCAGCGAGAGGACTCGTACCTACGAGCAGTACTTC.

The rearrangement uses TRBV7-9 and TRBJ2-3, with 7 nucleotides matching TRBD2. Germline-derived CDR1 and CDR2 are SEHNR and FQNEAQ (reference sequence). Germline trimming cut 2 bases from V and 4 bases from J; bases unmatched to any gene: 3. The CDR3 is 14 amino acids. The DNA for the CDR3 is TGTGCCAGCAGCTTAATCCGGGGGGCAGATACGCAGTATTTT. Amino acid sequence: CASSLIRGADTQYF. Full variable domain (missing parts from reference TRBV7-9 and TRBJ2-3): DTGVSQNPRHKITKRGQNVTFRCDPISEHNRLYWYRQTLGQGPEFLTYFQNEAQLEKSRLLSDRFSAERPKGSFSTLEIQRTEQGDSAMYLCASSLIRGADTQYFGPGTRLTVL.

V gene TRBV7-3 combines with J gene TRBJ2-1; D remains ambiguous. Germline CDR1 and CDR2: SGHTA and FQGTGA. V was clipped by 2 bases and J by 6 bases, with 11 bases between them. This CDR3 contains 14 residues. CDR3 residues: CASSLAVNSNEQFF. As DNA, the CDR3 is TGTGCCAGCAGCTTAGCGGTTAATTCCAATGAGCAGTTCTTC.

V and J are TRBV7-3 and TRBJ2-1, with D possibly being TRBD2 (5 bases). The CDR3 runs to 13 residues. Germline V gene sequence: CDR1 SGHTA, CDR2 FQGTGA. Trimming removed 2 bases at V and 5 bases at J, with 7 bases between. CDR3 protein: CASSLSGDNEQFF. The CDR3 bases are TGTGCCAGCAGCTTATCCGGGGACAATGAGCAGTTCTTC.